The 17 T cell receptor beta chains in this list originate from one sample, sequenced in a study of shared clonotypes between healthy human individuals. Using immunoSEQ multiplex PCR, the repertoire was profiled, and TCRdb retains in-frame clones only, with some absent. The sample lists 2 million to 2.5 million clones, 85% to 95% occurring once. Terminally differentiated effector memory CD45RA+ cells were excluded from the naive CD8 cells, which were CD45RO-negative and positively selected for CCR7. Sequenced input: naive CD8+ T cells from PBMCs. The source is a man aged 18-30 years in good health. Some clones in this sample may be carry-over from other donors' samples.

The rearrangement uses TRBV11-2 and TRBJ2-5; D may correspond to TRBD1 or TRBD2 (5 bases each). The CDR3 length is 13 residues. The germline V and J ends were trimmed by 1 base and 9 bases, with 12 bases remaining between them. Per germline, CDR1 SGHAT and CDR2 FQNNGV. The CDR3 sequence is CASSLGTGAPQYF. For the CDR3, the DNA is TGTGCCAGCAGCTTAGGGACCGGGGCCCCCCAGTACTTC.

This chain joins TRBV4-2 and TRBJ2-7; TRBD1 might be the D (6 bases). CDR1 and CDR2 (germline): LGHNA, YNFKEQ. This CDR3 has 16 residues. V shed 0 bases and J shed 5 bases, with 17 bases lying between them. CDR3 protein: CASSQDIAGDLDEQYF. The CDR3 DNA reads TGTGCCAGCAGCCAAGATATTGCAGGGGATCTCGACGAGCAGTACTTC.

The chain recombines TRBV27 with TRBJ2-2, with D perhaps given as TRBD1 or TRBD2 (5 bases each). CDR3 length: 16 residues. Germline lookup yields CDR1 MNHEY and CDR2 SMNVEV (reference sequence). The V end lost 6 bases, the J end lost 7 bases, and 21 bases lay between the germline ends. CDR3 nucleotides: TGTGCCAGCAGCCCCCCGAGAGGGGCGCGAGGCGGGGAGCTGTTTTTT. Translated, it gives CASSPPRGARGGELFF.

In the case of this clone: The sample carries other DNA sequences with the same CDR3. This sequence joins TRBV6-6 and TRBJ2-7, with 7 bases aligning to TRBD1. Per germline, CDR1 MNHNY and CDR2 SVGAGI (reference sequence). This CDR3 is built from 12 residues. V was pared by 6 bases and J by 3 bases, with 2 bases of the junction left unmatched. In DNA form, the CDR3 reads TGTGCCAGCAGCCGGGACAGCTACGAGCAGTACTTC. This translates into CASSRDSYEQYF.

The V call is TRBV7-6, the J call TRBJ2-3; the D gene is possibly TRBD1 (5 bases). CDR3 length: 15 amino acids. V lost 5 bases and J lost 0, with 12 bases in between. Germline CDR1 SGHVS, CDR2 FNYEAQ. For the CDR3, the DNA is TGTGCCAGCAGCCTCTCAGGGCGGAGCACAGATACGCAGTATTTT. Translating gives CASSLSGRSTDTQYF.

The rearrangement uses TRBV28 and TRBJ1-5; D gene unclear. Germline CDR1 is MDHEN and CDR2 is SYDVKM. The length of the CDR3 is 17 residues. Trimming removed 3 bases from V and 2 bases from J, with 17 bases in between. The CDR3 bases are TGTGCCAGCAGTTTTTCAGCCGTCCCGACGGGCAATCAGCCCCAGCATTTT. As protein: CASSFSAVPTGNQPQHF.

A single count supports this clone. The chain combines TRBV4-1 with TRBJ2-7, with 14 bases that match TRBD2. The trim removed 3 bases at V and 7 bases at J, leaving 5 bases unmatched. There are 15 residues in the CDR3. Germline-derived CDR1 and CDR2 are MGHRA and YSYEKL. Here the CDR3 reads CASSQTSGRAGEQYF. In DNA form, the CDR3 reads TGCGCCAGCAGCCAGACTAGCGGGAGGGCCGGAGAGCAGTACTTC.

The chain joins TRBV7-3 to TRBJ1-2, with D possibly matching TRBD1 (5 bases). This CDR3 comprises 13 residues. Between the trimmed V and J ends, which lost 1 base and 6 bases, there was a span of 9 bases. In germline, CDR1 is SGHTA, CDR2 FQGTGA. The CDR3, as DNA: TGTGCCAGCAGCTTAAGCAGGGCTGATGGCTACACCTTC. Translation gives CASSLSRADGYTF. The full variable domain, in which reference TRBV7-3 and TRBJ1-2 provide the parts outside the CDR3, is GAGVSQTPSNKVTEKGKYVELRCDPISGHTALYWYRQSLGQGPEFLIYFQGTGAADDSGLPNDRFFAVRPEGSVSTLKIQRTERGDSAVYLCASSLSRADGYTFGSGTRLTVV.

The chain employs TRBV27 and TRBJ1-5, with TRBD1 matching over 10 bases. The CDR3 has 16 amino acids. Germline V lookup: CDR1 MNHEY, CDR2 SMNVEV (reference sequence). Trimming took 5 bases from V and 2 from J; bases not matched to a gene: 6. The chain's CDR3 is CASSPGTGERNQPQHF. For the CDR3, the DNA is TGTGCCAGCAGTCCCGGGACAGGGGAACGCAATCAGCCCCAGCATTTT.

This chain uses TRBV21-1 with TRBJ2-6; TRBD2, the table's D call, was not compared with the DNA. TRBV21-1 constitutes a pseudogene. This CDR3 contains 19 residues. CDR3 coding DNA: TGTGCCAGCAGCAAGTGGTGCGGGAGGGGGCTCTCTGGGGCCAACGTCCTGACTTTC. It is translated as CASSKWCGRGLSGANVLTF.

In this sample, this clone turned up once. The chain has TRBV7-6 and TRBJ1-2; D is uncertain. The CDR3 runs to 14 residues. V was pared by 5 bases and J by 4 bases, with 14 bases between. CDR1 SGHVS and CDR2 FNYEAQ come from the germline V gene. CDR3 bases: TGTGCCAGCAGCCCGTCTCCCCAGTCCTATGGCTACACCTTC. Its translation is CASSPSPQSYGYTF.

This clone was counted a single time. The chain recombines TRBV19 with TRBJ1-2, with TRBD1 as a possible D gene (5 bases). The CDR3 consists of 13 residues. V was shortened by 6 bases and J by 0 bases, with 8 bases between the two germline ends. CDR1 and CDR2 (germline): LNHDA, SQIVND (reference sequence). In DNA form, the CDR3 reads TGTGCCAGTAGGCTGGGGGCTAACTATGGCTACACCTTC. Protein product: CASRLGANYGYTF.

The chain recombines TRBV5-6 with TRBJ2-2; the D is unclear. The germline V gene has CDR1 SGHDT and CDR2 YYEEEE. This CDR3 spans 16 amino acids. Trimming took 2 bases from V and 4 from J, leaving 15 bases between them. CDR3 DNA sequence: TGTGCCAGCAGCTTAGAAGTGGGCTGGGGCACCGGGGAGCTGTTTTTT. This translates into CASSLEVGWGTGELFF.

This sequence joins TRBV5-1 and TRBJ2-1; TRBD2 agrees at 12 bases. CDR1 and CDR2 (germline): SGHRS, YFSETQ. This CDR3 region has 16 residues. Trimming at V came to 1 base and at J to 8 bases, leaving 7 bases not matched to a gene. The CDR3 region has the DNA TGCGCCAGCAGCTTGAGACTAGCGGGAGTTTTAGATGAGCAGTTCTTC. It translates to CASSLRLAGVLDEQFF.

The rearrangement uses TRBV10-2 and TRBJ2-7, with 12 nucleotides matching TRBD2. With 2 bases clipped from V and 1 base from J, the junction kept 3 bases outside the gene matches. This CDR3 has 16 residues. The germline CDR1 and CDR2 sequences are WSHSY and SAAADI. The CDR3 protein is CASSEPGLAGSYEQYF. DNA of the CDR3: TGCGCCAGCAGTGAGCCCGGACTAGCGGGGTCCTACGAGCAGTACTTC.

The CDR3 sequence is CASHLGGPSNEQFF. As DNA, the CDR3 is TGTGCCAGCCACCTAGGGGGCCCGTCCAATGAGCAGTTCTTC. This rearrangement joins TRBV28 to TRBJ2-1, with 7 nucleotides matching TRBD1. The CDR3 spans 14 residues. V was pared by 8 bases and J by 6 bases, with 10 bases of the junction left unmatched. Germline lookup yields CDR1 MDHEN and CDR2 SYDVKM.

This clone was seen once. V is TRBV7-9 and J is TRBJ1-2, with D maybe TRBD1 (5 bases). CDR3 size: 15 residues. Germline assignment: CDR1 SEHNR and CDR2 FQNEAQ (reference sequence). The V gene lost 1 base and the J gene lost 3 bases, with 12 bases spanning the gap. The CDR3 protein is CASSLVPREDYGYTF. CDR3 in DNA: TGTGCCAGCAGCTTAGTCCCCAGGGAGGACTATGGCTACACCTTC.